This T cell receptor (beta chain) was profiled in a study of T-cell memory formation after mild COVID-19. Study-wide points: CD4+ contracting clones were found mainly in CM and EM, and CD8+ ones in EMRA.

Germline V gene data show CDR1 as MGHRA and CDR2 as YSYEKL. V was shortened by 4 bases and J by 5 bases, with 12 bases between the two germline ends. There are 13 residues in the CDR3. MiXCR, applied by TCRdb to the 5' RACE reads, yields one record per CDR3 protein. The sample includes 110,000 or so distinct CDR3 sequences, approximately 22% of them seen just once. With respect to this clonotype: Its specificity is not known.

This sequence was found in a young man who had mild COVID-19 (a few samples of this study predate the infection). Cell type and time point are not known. V usage is TRBV4-1 and J usage is TRBJ2-7; D is perhaps TRBD2 (5 bases). Sequencing was done on a sample of PBMCs or a T cell subset sorted from them (not recorded which). The CDR3 here is CASSPLVGDEQYV. The CDR3 region has the DNA TGCGCCAGCAGCCCTTTGGTCGGGGACGAGCAGTACGTC.